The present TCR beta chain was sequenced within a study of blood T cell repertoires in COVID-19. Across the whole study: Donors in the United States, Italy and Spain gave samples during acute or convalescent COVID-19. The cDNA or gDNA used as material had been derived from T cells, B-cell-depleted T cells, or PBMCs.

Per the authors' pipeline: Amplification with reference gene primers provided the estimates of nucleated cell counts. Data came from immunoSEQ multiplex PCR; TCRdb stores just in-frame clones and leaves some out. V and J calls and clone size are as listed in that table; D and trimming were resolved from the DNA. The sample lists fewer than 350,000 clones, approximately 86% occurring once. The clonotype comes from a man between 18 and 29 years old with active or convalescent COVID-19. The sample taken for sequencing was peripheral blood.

CDR3 region: CASSGGVDTQYF. The CDR3 DNA reads TGTGCCAGCAGCGGAGGGGTTGATACGCAGTATTTT. The chain combines TRBV12-3 or TRBV12-4 with TRBJ2-3; the D gene is possibly TRBD2 (6 bases). Trimming took 6 bases from V and 6 from J, leaving 10 bases between them. The CDR3 is 12 residues long.